The clone carrying this T cell receptor beta chain was picked up many times. Its antigen is still unknown. These data are taken from a study of CD8+CD57+ T cells in acquired aplastic anemia. Study outcomes and limitations: Researchers reported that CD8+ Simpson's diversity was not significantly different in patients versus controls.

Genomic DNA acted as the template from which TCR beta VDJ combination and CDR3 sequence profiling were carried out. TCRdb processed the reads anew with MiXCR; each CDR3 protein has one entry. The sample has under 200,000 distinct CDR3 sequences; about 50% are singletons. The CDR3 consists of 12 residues. Trimming removed 6 bases from V and 6 bases from J, with 9 bases in between. Germline V gives CDR1 MNHEY, CDR2 SMNVEV (reference sequence). Only patients with CD8+CD57+ cell expansion on flow cytometry were chosen for sequencing. No therapy had been given to the patients at the time of blood sampling.

The TCR comes from a human donor with aplastic anemia. The sample consisted of sorted CD4+, CD8+, or CD8+CD57+ T cells (not recorded which) from PBMCs. The gene calls are TRBV27 and TRBJ1-5; D possibly corresponds to TRBD1 (6 bases). The CDR3 DNA reads TGTGCCAGCAGAGCAGGGGTTCAGCCCCAGCATTTT. Residues: CASRAGVQPQHF.